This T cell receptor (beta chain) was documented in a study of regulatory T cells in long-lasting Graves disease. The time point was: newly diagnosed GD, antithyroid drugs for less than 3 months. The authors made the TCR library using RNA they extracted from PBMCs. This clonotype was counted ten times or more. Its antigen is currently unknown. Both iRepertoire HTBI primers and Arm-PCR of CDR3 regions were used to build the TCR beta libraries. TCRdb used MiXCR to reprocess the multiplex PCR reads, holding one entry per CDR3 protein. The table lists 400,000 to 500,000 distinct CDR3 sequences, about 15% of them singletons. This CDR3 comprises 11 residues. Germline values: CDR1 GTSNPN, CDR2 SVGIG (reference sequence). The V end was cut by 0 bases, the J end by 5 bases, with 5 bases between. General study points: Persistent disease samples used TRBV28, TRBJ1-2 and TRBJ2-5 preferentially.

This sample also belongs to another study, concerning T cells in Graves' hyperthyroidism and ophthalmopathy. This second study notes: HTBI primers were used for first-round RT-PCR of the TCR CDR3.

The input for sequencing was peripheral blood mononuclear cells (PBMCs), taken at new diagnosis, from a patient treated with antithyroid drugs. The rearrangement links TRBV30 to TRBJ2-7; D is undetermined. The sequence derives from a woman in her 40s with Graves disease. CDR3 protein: CAWSVSNEQYF. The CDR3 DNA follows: TGTGCCTGGAGTGTAAGCAACGAGCAGTACTTC.